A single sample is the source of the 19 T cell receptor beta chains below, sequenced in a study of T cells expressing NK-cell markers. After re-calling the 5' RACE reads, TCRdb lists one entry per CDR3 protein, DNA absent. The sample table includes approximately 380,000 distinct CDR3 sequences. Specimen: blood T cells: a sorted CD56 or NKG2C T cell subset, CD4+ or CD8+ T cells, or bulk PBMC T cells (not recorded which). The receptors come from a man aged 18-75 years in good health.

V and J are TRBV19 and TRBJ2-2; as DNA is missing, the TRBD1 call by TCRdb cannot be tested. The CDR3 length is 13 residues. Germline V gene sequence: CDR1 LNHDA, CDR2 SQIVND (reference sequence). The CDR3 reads CASTPDRGRKLFF.

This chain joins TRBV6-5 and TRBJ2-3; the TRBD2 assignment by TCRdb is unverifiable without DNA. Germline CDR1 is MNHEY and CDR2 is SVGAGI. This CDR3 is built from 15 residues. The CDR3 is CASSFSQGTDGTQYF.

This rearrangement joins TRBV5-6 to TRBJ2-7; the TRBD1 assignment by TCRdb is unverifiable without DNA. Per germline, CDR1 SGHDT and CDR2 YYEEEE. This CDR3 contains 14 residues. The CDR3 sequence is CASSPRYGQSEQYF.

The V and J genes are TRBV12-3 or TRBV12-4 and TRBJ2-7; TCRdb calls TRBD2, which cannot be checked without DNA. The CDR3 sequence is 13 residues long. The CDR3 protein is CASSRPSGGRQYF.

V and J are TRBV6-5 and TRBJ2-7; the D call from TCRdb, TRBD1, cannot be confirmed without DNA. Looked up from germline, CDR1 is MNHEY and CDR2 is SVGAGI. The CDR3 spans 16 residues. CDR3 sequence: CASSYSGTTGSYEQYF.

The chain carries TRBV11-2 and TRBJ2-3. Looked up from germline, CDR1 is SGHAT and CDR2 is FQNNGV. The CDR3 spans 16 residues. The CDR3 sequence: CASSLEVAGRTDTQYF.

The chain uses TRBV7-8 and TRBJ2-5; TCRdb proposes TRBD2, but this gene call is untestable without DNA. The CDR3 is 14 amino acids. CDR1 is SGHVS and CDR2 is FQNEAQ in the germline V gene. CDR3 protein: CASSRGGRAETQYF.

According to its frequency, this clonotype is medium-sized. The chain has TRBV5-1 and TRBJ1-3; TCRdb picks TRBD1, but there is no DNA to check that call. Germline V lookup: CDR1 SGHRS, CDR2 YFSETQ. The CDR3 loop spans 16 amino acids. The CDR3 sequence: CASSPGTGGTGNTIYF.

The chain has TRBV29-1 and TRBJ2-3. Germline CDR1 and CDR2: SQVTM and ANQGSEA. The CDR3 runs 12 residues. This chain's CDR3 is CSVRLAADTQYF.

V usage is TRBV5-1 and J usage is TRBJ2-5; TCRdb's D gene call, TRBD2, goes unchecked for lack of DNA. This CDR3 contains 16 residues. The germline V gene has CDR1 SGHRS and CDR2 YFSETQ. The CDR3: CASSPPNTSGGETQYF.

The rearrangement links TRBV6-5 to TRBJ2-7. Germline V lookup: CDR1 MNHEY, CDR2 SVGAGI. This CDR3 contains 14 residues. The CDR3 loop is CASSYSSGRYEQYF.

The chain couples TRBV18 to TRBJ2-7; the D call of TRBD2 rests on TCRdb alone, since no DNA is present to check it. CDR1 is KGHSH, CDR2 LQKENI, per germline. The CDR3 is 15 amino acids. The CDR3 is CASSPPSGSSYEQYF.

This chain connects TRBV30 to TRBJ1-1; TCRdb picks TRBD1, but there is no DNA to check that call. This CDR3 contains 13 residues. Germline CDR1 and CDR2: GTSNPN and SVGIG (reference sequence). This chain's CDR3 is CAWRGTGGAEAFF.

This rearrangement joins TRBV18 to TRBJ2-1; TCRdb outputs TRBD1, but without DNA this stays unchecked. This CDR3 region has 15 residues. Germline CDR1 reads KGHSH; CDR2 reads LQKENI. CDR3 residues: CASSPRNTGGNEQFF.

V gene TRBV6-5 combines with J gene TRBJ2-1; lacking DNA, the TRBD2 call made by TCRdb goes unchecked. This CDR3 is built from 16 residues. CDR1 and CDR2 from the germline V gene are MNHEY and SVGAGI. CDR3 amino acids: CASRLLTSGGYNEQFF.

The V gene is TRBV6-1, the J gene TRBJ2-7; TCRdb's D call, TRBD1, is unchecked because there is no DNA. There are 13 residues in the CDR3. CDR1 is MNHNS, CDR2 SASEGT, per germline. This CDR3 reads CASGTGGGYEQYF.

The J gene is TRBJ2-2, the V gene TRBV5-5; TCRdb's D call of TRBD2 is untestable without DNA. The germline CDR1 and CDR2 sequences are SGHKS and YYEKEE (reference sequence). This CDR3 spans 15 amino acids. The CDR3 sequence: CASKGTSTNTGELFF. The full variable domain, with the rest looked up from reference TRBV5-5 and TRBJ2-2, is DAGVTQSPTHLIKTRGQQVTLRCSPISGHKSVSWYQQVLGQGPQFIFQYYEKEERGRGNFPDRFSARQFPNYSSELNVNALLLGDSALYLCASKGTSTNTGELFFGEGSRLTVL.

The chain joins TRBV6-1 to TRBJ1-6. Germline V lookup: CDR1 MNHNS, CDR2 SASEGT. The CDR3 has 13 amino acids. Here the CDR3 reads CASRREIGSPLHF.

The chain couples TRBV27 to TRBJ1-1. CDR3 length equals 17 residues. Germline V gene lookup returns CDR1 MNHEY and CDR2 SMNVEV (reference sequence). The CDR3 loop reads CASSSFINGGEKAEAFF.